Following are 24 T cell receptor beta chains from one sample sequenced in a study of PD-L1 blockade in urothelial cancer. Time point: peripheral blood 6 weeks after treatment start. Generated by immunoSEQ multiplex PCR, the TCRdb table keeps only in-frame clones and is missing some. The sample has about 120,000 clones; about 82% are singletons. This specimen consisted of PBMCs, obtained around atezolizumab (anti-PD-L1) treatment. Every receptor here comes from a man aged 45 to 65 with urothelial cancer.

The rearrangement links TRBV6-6 to TRBJ1-3, with TRBD1 matching over 7 bases. J was trimmed by 4 bases and V by 4 bases; bases with no gene match: 10. The CDR3 runs to 16 residues. Germline lookup yields CDR1 MNHNY and CDR2 SVGAGI (reference sequence). This CDR3 is CASSSNKNRGGNTIYF. Here the CDR3 DNA reads TGTGCCAGCAGTTCAAATAAAAACAGGGGAGGAAACACCATATATTTT.

The genes are TRBV6-5 and TRBJ2-1, with D possibly being TRBD2 (6 bases). The germline V gene has CDR1 MNHEY and CDR2 SVGAGI. The V end was cut by 6 bases, the J end by 6 bases, with 18 bases between. This CDR3 has 15 residues. As DNA, the CDR3 is TGTGCCAGCAGCCGCGAAACGCGGGGCCCCAATGAGCAGTTCTTC. It is translated as CASSRETRGPNEQFF.

The chain links TRBV5-6 to TRBJ2-7; 8 nucleotides line up with TRBD2. This CDR3 is 15 amino acids long. Germline V lookup: CDR1 SGHDT, CDR2 YYEEEE. V shed 3 bases and J 4 bases; nucleotides not matched to a gene: 9. CDR3 nucleotide sequence: TGTGCCAGCAGCTCCCCTTTGCGGGAGGAATACGAGCAGTACTTC. Encoded protein: CASSSPLREEYEQYF. Full variable domain (missing parts from reference TRBV5-6 and TRBJ2-7): DAGVTQSPTHLIKTRGQQVTLRCSPKSGHDTVSWYQQALGQGPQFIFQYYEEEERQRGNFPDRFSGHQFPNYSSELNVNALLLGDSALYLCASSSPLREEYEQYFGPGTRLTVT.

The V call is TRBV7-2, the J call TRBJ1-5; D may be TRBD1 (6 bases). CDR1 SGHTA and CDR2 FQGNSA come from the germline V gene. The length of the CDR3 is 15 residues. V lost 0 bases and J lost 4, with 10 bases in between. The CDR3, as DNA: TGTGCCAGCAGCTTAGCAGGGACAACTAATCAGCCCCAGCATTTT. This sequence encodes CASSLAGTTNQPQHF.

V is TRBV5-5 and J is TRBJ2-1, with 7 positions matching TRBD2. Germline V gene sequence: CDR1 SGHKS, CDR2 YYEKEE (reference sequence). The CDR3 has 15 residues. With 0 bases clipped from V and 0 bases from J, the junction kept 0 bases outside the gene matches. DNA for the CDR3: TGTGCCAGCAGCTTGGGCGGGAGCTCCTACAATGAGCAGTTCTTC. Translating gives CASSLGGSSYNEQFF. Full variable domain (missing parts from reference TRBV5-5 and TRBJ2-1): DAGVTQSPTHLIKTRGQQVTLRCSPISGHKSVSWYQQVLGQGPQFIFQYYEKEERGRGNFPDRFSARQFPNYSSELNVNALLLGDSALYLCASSLGGSSYNEQFFGPGTRLTVL.

This chain links TRBV6-1 with TRBJ1-4; D is perhaps TRBD1 (6 bases). CDR3 length: 14 residues. V dropped 6 bases and J dropped 8 bases, with 16 bases sitting between them. CDR1 and CDR2 from the germline V gene are MNHNS and SASEGT. This CDR3 is CASRRDAGGEKLFF. The CDR3 nucleotides are TGTGCCAGCAGGAGGGACGCGGGGGGCGAAAAACTGTTTTTT.

This chain connects TRBV10-3 to TRBJ2-2, with TRBD1 identical over 9 bases. Germline CDR1 reads ENHRY; CDR2 reads SYGVKD. The CDR3 consists of 14 residues. The trim removed 2 bases at V and 7 bases at J, leaving 2 bases unmatched. CDR3 residues: CAISERQGGGELFF. Written as DNA, the CDR3 is TGTGCCATCAGTGAGCGACAGGGGGGCGGGGAGCTGTTTTTT.

This clone was recorded a few times. V usage is TRBV4-1 and J usage is TRBJ2-7, with 9 bases identical to TRBD1. The ends lost 1 base at V and 5 bases at J; junction bases unmatched: 9. Germline assignment: CDR1 MGHRA and CDR2 YSYEKL. This CDR3 region has 16 residues. The CDR3 region is CASSQVLGQGFNEQYF. In DNA, the CDR3 is TGCGCCAGCAGCCAAGTATTGGGACAGGGTTTCAACGAGCAGTACTTC.

The chain combines TRBV2 with TRBJ2-3, with 8 bases that match TRBD2. The CDR3 length is 16 residues. The V gene end was trimmed by 7 bases and the J gene end by 4 bases; junction bases not matched to a gene: 13. Germline CDR1 SNHLY, CDR2 FYNNEI. CDR3 amino acids: CASTNPGLVIADTQYF. The CDR3 region has the DNA TGTGCCAGCACAAACCCGGGACTAGTCATAGCAGATACGCAGTATTTT.

This clone was counted a single time. The rearrangement links TRBV4-1 to TRBJ2-7; 9 bases agree with TRBD2. Germline CDR1 and CDR2: MGHRA and YSYEKL. CDR3 length equals 17 residues. Losses at the gene ends were 4 bases for V and 2 bases for J; bases not matched to a gene: 12. The DNA for the CDR3 is TGCGCCAGCAGCCCCCTCGGGCTAGCGGGAACCACCTACGAGCAGTACTTC. This encodes CASSPLGLAGTTYEQYF.

The V call is TRBV28, the J call TRBJ1-1; TRBD1 matches at 8 bases. The germline CDR1 and CDR2 sequences are MDHEN and SYDVKM. V lost 7 bases and J lost 8; bases outside the gene matches: 9. The CDR3 runs 13 residues. CDR3 region: CASKTQGAREAFF. The CDR3 coding sequence is TGTGCCAGCAAAACCCAGGGGGCCCGGGAAGCTTTCTTT.

This rearrangement joins TRBV30 to TRBJ2-5, with 9 bases aligning to TRBD1. The germline V gene has CDR1 GTSNPN and CDR2 SVGIG (reference sequence). V lost 2 bases, J lost 5 bases, and 12 bases stayed unmatched. The CDR3 loop spans 16 amino acids. The CDR3, as DNA: TGTGCCTGGAGTAGATACGGACAGGGGAGGATGGAGACCCAGTACTTC. It translates to CAWSRYGQGRMETQYF.

This rearrangement joins TRBV9 to TRBJ2-1; 8 positions agree with TRBD2. The CDR3 is made up of 13 amino acids. Trimming cost V 4 bases and J 5 bases; bases outside gene matches: 2. The germline CDR1 and CDR2 sequences are SGDLS and YYNGEE. The DNA for the CDR3 is TGTGCCAGCAGCCGGCGGGGGGACAATGAGCAGTTCTTC. This translates into CASSRRGDNEQFF.

This clone has a handful of counts. This chain joins TRBV9 and TRBJ1-1; D unclear. Germline V gives CDR1 SGDLS, CDR2 YYNGEE. The CDR3 has 14 amino acids. V was cut by 3 bases and J by 1 base, with 10 bases left in between. The CDR3 reads CASSDGRTNTEAFF. Written as DNA, the CDR3 is TGTGCCAGCAGCGATGGCAGAACGAACACTGAAGCTTTCTTT.

The chain links TRBV4-2 to TRBJ1-2, with TRBD1 matching 12 bases. Trimming cost V 0 bases and J 4 bases; bases outside gene matches: 6. The CDR3 consists of 17 residues. Germline assignment: CDR1 LGHNA and CDR2 YNFKEQ. The CDR3 DNA is TGTGCCAGCAGCCAAGAAGTAGGGGGACAGGGGGCCTATGGCTACACCTTC. Protein: CASSQEVGGQGAYGYTF.

This chain links TRBV11-2 with TRBJ1-5, with D hard to call. Germline V lookup: CDR1 SGHAT, CDR2 FQNNGV. Trimming removed 0 bases at V and 6 bases at J, with 9 bases between. This CDR3 contains 14 residues. CDR3 in amino acids: CASSLDSSSQPQHF. For the CDR3, the DNA is TGTGCCAGCAGCTTAGATTCGAGCTCTCAGCCCCAGCATTTT.

The CDR3 nucleotides read TGTGCCTGGAACCCAGGGACTAGCGGGAGGGCCTACGAGCAGTACTTC. This gives the protein CAWNPGTSGRAYEQYF. The J gene is TRBJ2-7, the V gene TRBV30; TRBD2 matches 16 bases. Germline trimming cut 4 bases from V and 2 bases from J; bases unmatched to any gene: 5. This CDR3 comprises 16 residues. Germline lookup yields CDR1 GTSNPN and CDR2 SVGIG (reference sequence).

The chain combines TRBV6-1 with TRBJ2-2; no clear D gene. Trimming took off 7 bases at V and 4 bases at J, with 10 bases between the two ends. This CDR3 is 13 amino acids long. The V gene's germline CDR1 is MNHNS and CDR2 SASEGT. The CDR3 bases are TGTGCCAGCAAAATAGGCGGCACCGGGGAGCTGTTTTTT. It codes for CASKIGGTGELFF.

The CDR3 sequence is CASSRGGNTGELFF. The CDR3 bases are TGCGCCAGCAGTCGGGGGGGAAACACCGGGGAGCTGTTTTTT. The chain couples TRBV5-1 to TRBJ2-2; 8 bases align to TRBD2. The V gene's germline CDR1 is SGHRS and CDR2 YFSETQ. The CDR3 covers 14 residues. With 5 bases clipped from V and 2 bases from J, the junction kept 2 bases outside the gene matches.

J is TRBJ1-2 and V is TRBV28, with TRBD1 identical over 11 bases. The CDR3 extends over 15 amino acids. J lost 7 bases, V lost 6 bases, and 10 bases had no gene match. Germline V gene data show CDR1 as MDHEN and CDR2 as SYDVKM. CDR3 protein: CASRPPGTGGTGYTF. The CDR3, as DNA: TGTGCCAGCAGGCCCCCCGGGACAGGGGGTACTGGCTACACCTTC.

The rearrangement uses TRBV7-3 and TRBJ2-1, with 8 bases identical to TRBD1. In germline, CDR1 is SGHTA, CDR2 FQGTGA. The CDR3 sequence is 15 residues long. The J segment lost 4 bases and the V segment lost 5 bases, leaving 7 bases of the junction unmatched. CDR3 residues: CASSRDRLQYNEQFF. As DNA, the CDR3 is TGTGCCAGCAGCCGGGACAGGTTACAATACAATGAGCAGTTCTTC. Based on the CDR3 plus reference TRBV7-3 and TRBJ2-1, the full variable domain is GAGVSQTPSNKVTEKGKYVELRCDPISGHTALYWYRQSLGQGPEFLIYFQGTGAADDSGLPNDRFFAVRPEGSVSTLKIQRTERGDSAVYLCASSRDRLQYNEQFFGPGTRLTVL.

In DNA form, the CDR3 reads TGCGCCAGCAGTCGTTGGGGCCTGGCCGAAGGTGTTGGGGAGCTGTTTTTT. Protein product: CASSRWGLAEGVGELFF. The chain recombines TRBV5-1 with TRBJ2-2, with a possible D match to TRBD1 (5 bases). The V end was cut by 5 bases, the J end by 8 bases, with 25 bases between. CDR1 SGHRS and CDR2 YFSETQ come from the germline V gene. This CDR3 region has 17 residues.

V usage is TRBV25-1 and J usage is TRBJ1-2; TRBD1 matches at 7 bases. Trimming removed 6 bases from V and 2 bases from J; junction bases left unmatched: 6. Looked up from germline, CDR1 is MGHDK and CDR2 is SYGVNS. The CDR3 length is 14 residues. CDR3 sequence reads: CASSRDRPNYGYTF. The CDR3 bases are TGTGCCAGCAGCCGGGACAGACCGAACTATGGCTACACCTTC.

The V gene is TRBV29-1, the J gene TRBJ1-3; D remains ambiguous. The V gene's germline CDR1 is SQVTM and CDR2 ANQGSEA. The CDR3 covers 15 residues. Trimming cost V 4 bases and J 0 bases, with 13 bases left between them. The CDR3 bases are TGCAGCGTTGTAGTTGGGCTACACTCTGGAAACACCATATATTTT. This codes for CSVVVGLHSGNTIYF.